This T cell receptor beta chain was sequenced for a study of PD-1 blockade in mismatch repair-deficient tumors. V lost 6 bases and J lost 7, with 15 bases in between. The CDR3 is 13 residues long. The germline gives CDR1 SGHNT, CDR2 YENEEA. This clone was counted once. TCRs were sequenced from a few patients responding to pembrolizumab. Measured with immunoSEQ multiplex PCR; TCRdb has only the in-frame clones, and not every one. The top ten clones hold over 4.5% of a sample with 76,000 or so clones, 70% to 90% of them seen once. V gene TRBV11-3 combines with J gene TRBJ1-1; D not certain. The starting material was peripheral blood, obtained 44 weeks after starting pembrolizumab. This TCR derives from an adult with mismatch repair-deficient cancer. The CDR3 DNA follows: TGTGCCAGCAGTACACGTGGCCCGAATGAAGCTTTCTTT. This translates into CASSTRGPNEAFF.